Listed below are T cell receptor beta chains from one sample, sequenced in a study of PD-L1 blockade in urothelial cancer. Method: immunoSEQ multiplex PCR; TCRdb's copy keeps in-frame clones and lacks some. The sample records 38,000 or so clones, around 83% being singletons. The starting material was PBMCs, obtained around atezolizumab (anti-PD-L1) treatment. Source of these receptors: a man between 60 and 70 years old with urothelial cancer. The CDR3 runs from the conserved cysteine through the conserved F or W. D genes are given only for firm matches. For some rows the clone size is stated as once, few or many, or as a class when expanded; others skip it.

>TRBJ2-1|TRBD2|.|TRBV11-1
CASSLGLAGYNEQFF
TGTGCCAGCAGCTTAGGGCTAGCGGGCTACAATGAGCAGTTCTTC
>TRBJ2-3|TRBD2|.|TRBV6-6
CASRLTSIVTDTQYF
TGTGCCAGCAGACTGACTAGCATCGTAACAGATACGCAGTATTTT
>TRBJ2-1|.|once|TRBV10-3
CAISPLGGDNEQFF
TGTGCCATCAGCCCTTTAGGCGGAGACAATGAGCAGTTCTTC
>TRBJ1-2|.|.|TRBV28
CASRDSPGQRINYGYTF
TGTGCCAGCAGGGATTCGCCGGGACAACGAATTAACTATGGCTACACCTTC
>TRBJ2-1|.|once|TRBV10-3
CAISESGLGRDEQFF
TGTGCCATCAGTGAGTCGGGACTGGGTCGGGATGAGCAGTTCTTC
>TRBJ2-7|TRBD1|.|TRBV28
CASSGQVYEQYF
TGTGCCAGCTCGGGACAGGTCTACGAGCAGTACTTC
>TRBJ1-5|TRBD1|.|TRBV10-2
CASSTGGGIGNQPQHF
TGCGCCAGCTCCACAGGGGGCGGAATCGGCAATCAGCCCCAGCATTTT
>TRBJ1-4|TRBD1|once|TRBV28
CASSPGTAVMKRLFF
TGTGCCAGCAGTCCCGGGACAGCCGTAATGAAAAGGCTGTTTTTT
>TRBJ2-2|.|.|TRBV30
CAWRRGPNTGELFF
TGTGCCTGGAGAAGGGGTCCGAACACCGGGGAGCTGTTTTTT
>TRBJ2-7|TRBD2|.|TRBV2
CASTGTSGSSEQYF
TGTGCCAGCACCGGGACTAGCGGGAGCTCCGAGCAGTACTTC
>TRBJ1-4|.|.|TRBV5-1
CASSPGGTTNEKLFF
TGCGCCAGCAGCCCGGGGGGGACCACTAATGAAAAACTGTTTTTT
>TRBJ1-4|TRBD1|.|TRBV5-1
CASSWDRASGNEKLFF
TGCGCCAGCAGCTGGGACAGGGCGTCGGGTAATGAAAAACTGTTTTTT
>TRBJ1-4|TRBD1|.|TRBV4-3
CASSQNTGATNEKLFF
TGCGCCAGCAGCCAGAATACAGGGGCCACTAATGAAAAACTGTTTTTT
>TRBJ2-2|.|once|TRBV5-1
CASSFGANTGELFF
TGCGCCAGCAGCTTTGGAGCGAACACCGGGGAGCTGTTTTTT
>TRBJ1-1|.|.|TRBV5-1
CASSLGRGLRAFF
TGCGCCAGCAGCCTCGGTCGAGGCCTGAGAGCTTTCTTT
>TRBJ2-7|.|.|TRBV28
CASSLGWASSYEQYF
TGTGCCAGCAGTTTAGGGTGGGCCAGCTCCTACGAGCAGTACTTC
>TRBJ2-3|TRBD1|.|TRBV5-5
CASGTDIGHRDTDTQYF
TGTGCCAGCGGGACAGATATCGGGCATCGGGACACAGATACGCAGTATTTT
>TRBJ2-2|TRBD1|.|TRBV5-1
CASSLLGGDSTGELFF
TGCGCCAGCAGCTTGCTAGGGGGCGATAGCACCGGGGAGCTGTTTTTT